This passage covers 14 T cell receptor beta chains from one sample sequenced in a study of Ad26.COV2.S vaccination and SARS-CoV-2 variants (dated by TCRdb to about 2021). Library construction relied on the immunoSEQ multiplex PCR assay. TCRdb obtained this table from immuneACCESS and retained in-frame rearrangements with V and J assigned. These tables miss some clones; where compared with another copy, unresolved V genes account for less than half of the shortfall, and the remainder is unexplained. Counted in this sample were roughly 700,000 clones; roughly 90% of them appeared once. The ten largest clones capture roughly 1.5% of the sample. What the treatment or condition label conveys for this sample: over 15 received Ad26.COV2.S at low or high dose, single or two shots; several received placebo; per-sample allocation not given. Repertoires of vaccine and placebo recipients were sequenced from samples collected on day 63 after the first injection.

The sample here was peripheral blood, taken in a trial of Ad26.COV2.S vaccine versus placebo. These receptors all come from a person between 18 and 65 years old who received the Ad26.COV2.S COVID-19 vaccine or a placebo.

CDR3 DNA: TGTGCCAGCAGTGACACCAATCAGCCCCAGCATTTT. Translating gives CASSDTNQPQHF. The chain has TRBV25-1 and TRBJ1-5; D unresolved. With 3 bases removed from V and 3 bases from J, the gap between germline ends came to 3 bases. The CDR3 sequence is 12 residues long. In germline, CDR1 is MGHDK, CDR2 SYGVNS.

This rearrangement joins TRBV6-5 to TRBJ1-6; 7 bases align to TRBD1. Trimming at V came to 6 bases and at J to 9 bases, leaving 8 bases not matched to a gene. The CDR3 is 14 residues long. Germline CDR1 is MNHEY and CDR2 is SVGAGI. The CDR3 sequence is CASRRDSGGSPLHF. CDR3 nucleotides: TGTGCCAGCAGGAGGGACAGTGGGGGTTCACCCCTCCACTTT.

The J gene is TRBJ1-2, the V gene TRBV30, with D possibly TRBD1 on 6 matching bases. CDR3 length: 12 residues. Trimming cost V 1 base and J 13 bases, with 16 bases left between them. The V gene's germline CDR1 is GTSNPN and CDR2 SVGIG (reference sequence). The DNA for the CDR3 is TGTGCCTGGAGTGGGGGGCCTGGACTCTCCACCTTC. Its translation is CAWSGGPGLSTF.

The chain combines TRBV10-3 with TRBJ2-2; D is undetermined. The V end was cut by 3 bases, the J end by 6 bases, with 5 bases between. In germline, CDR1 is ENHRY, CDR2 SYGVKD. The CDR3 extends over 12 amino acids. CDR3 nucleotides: TGTGCCATCAGTGAAATGGCCGGGGAGCTGTTTTTT. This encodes CAISEMAGELFF.

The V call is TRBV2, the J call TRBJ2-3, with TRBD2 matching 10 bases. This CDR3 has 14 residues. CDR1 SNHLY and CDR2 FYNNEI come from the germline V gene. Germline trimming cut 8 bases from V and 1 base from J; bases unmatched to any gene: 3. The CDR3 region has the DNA TGTGCCAGCCGCGGACTAGCGGGCACAGATACGCAGTATTTT. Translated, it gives CASRGLAGTDTQYF.

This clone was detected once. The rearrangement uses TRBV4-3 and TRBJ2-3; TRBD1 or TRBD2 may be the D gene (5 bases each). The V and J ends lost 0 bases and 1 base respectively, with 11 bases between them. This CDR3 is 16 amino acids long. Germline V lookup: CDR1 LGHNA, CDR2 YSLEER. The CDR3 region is CASSQDRGSGTDTQYF. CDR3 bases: TGCGCCAGCAGCCAAGATCGGGGCAGTGGCACAGATACGCAGTATTTT.

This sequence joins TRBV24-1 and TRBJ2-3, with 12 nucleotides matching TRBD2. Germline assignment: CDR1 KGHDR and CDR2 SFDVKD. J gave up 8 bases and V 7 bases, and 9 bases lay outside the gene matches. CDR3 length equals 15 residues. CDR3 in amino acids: CATSPTSGRLGTQYF. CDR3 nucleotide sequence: TGTGCCACCAGCCCGACTAGCGGGAGATTGGGTACGCAGTATTTT.

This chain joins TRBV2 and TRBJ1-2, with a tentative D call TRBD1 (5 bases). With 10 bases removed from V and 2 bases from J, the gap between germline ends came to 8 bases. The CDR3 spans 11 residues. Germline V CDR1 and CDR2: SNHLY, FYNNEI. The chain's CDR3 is CAIPGNYGYTF. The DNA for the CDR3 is TGTGCCATCCCAGGGAACTATGGCTACACCTTC. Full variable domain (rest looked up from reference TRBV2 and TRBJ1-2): EPEVTQTPSHQVTQMGQEVILRCVPISNHLYFYWYRQILGQKVEFLVSFYNNEISEKSEIFDDQFSVERPDGSNFTLKIRSTKLEDSAMYFCAIPGNYGYTFGSGTRLTVV.

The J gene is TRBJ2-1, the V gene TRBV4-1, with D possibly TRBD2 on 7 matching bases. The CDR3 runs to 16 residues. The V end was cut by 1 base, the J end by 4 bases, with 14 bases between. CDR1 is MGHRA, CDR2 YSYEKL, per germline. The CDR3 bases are TGCGCCAGCAGCCAAGGGGCGGGGGCCATTTACAATGAGCAGTTCTTC. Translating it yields CASSQGAGAIYNEQFF.

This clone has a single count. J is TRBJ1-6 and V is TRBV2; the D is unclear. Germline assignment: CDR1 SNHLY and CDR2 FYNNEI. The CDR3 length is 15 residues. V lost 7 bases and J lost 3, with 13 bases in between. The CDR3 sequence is CASKPKSGYNSPLHF. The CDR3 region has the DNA TGTGCCAGCAAACCCAAGAGCGGCTATAATTCACCCCTCCACTTT.

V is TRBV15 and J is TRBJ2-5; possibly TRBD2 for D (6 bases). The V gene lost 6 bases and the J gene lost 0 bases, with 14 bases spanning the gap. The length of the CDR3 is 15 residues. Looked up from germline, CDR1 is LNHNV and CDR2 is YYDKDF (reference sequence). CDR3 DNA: TGTGCCACCAGTCCCTGGGGGGAAAACCAAGAGACCCAGTACTTC. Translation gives CATSPWGENQETQYF.

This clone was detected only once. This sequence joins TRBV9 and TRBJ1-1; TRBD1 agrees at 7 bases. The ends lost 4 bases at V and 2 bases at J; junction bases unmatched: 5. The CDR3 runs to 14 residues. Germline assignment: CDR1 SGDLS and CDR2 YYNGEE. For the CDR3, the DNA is TGTGCCAGCAGCCTTCGGGACAGAAACACTGAAGCTTTCTTT. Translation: CASSLRDRNTEAFF.

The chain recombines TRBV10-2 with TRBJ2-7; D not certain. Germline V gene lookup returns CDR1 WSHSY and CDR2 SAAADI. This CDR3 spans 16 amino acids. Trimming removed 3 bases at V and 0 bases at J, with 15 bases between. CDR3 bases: TGCGCCAGCAGTGATAGTGCAGCCCGTATCTCCTACGAGCAGTACTTC. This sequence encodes CASSDSAARISYEQYF.

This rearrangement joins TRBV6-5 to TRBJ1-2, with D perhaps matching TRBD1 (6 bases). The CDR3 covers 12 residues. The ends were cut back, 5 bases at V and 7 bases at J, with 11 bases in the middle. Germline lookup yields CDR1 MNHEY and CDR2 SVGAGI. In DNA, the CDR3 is TGTGCCAGCAGTAGCGACAGGTTTGGCTACACCTTC. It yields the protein CASSSDRFGYTF.